These 27 T cell receptor beta chains were sequenced from one sample in a study of shared clonotypes between healthy human individuals (dated by TCRdb to about 2020). Libraries were constructed by the immunoSEQ multiplex PCR assay. TCRdb took over this immuneACCESS table, retaining in-frame rearrangements with V and J assigned. Such tables are incomplete; in checked studies, under half of the missing clones stem from an unresolved V gene, and the remainder is unexplained. Across this sample there are more than 1,200,000 clones, with 98% seen only once. Approximately 0.4% of the sample is held by the ten biggest clonotypes. The sequenced material came from naive CD4+ T cells sorted from blood. The cell subset or site label, as the study defines it: CD45RA+ positively selected. These receptors all come from a man younger than 40 in good health.

V usage is TRBV5-4 and J usage is TRBJ2-1; possibly TRBD2 for D (5 bases). From germline, CDR1 is SGHNT and CDR2 YYREEE (reference sequence). The CDR3 is made up of 13 amino acids. V gave up 8 bases and J gave up 1 base, with 10 bases separating them. CDR3 protein: CASGGPSYNEQFF. In nucleotides, the CDR3 is TGTGCCAGTGGAGGACCTTCCTACAATGAGCAGTTCTTC.

The rearrangement links TRBV15 to TRBJ2-1; 12 bases match TRBD2. Unmatched junction bases numbered 11, after V lost 1 base and J lost 10 bases. Germline CDR1 LNHNV, CDR2 YYDKDF (reference sequence). The CDR3 extends over 17 amino acids. The CDR3 coding sequence is TGTGCCACCAGCAGAGTAGTCGGGACTAGCGGGTCCCGGGAGCAGTTCTTC. Translation gives CATSRVVGTSGSREQFF.

The chain carries TRBV9 and TRBJ1-4, with unresolved D. This CDR3 has 15 residues. Trimming shortened V by 4 bases and J by 7 bases, and 17 bases separated the two germline ends. Germline lookup yields CDR1 SGDLS and CDR2 YYNGEE. CDR3 protein: CASSPRNVVGEKLFF. CDR3 DNA: TGTGCCAGCAGCCCGCGAAACGTGGTGGGTGAAAAACTGTTTTTT.

V gene TRBV5-5 combines with J gene TRBJ1-4; D unresolved. Germline V gene lookup returns CDR1 SGHKS and CDR2 YYEKEE (reference sequence). CDR3 size: 16 residues. V was cut by 3 bases and J by 7 bases, with 19 bases left in between. The CDR3 DNA reads as TGTGCCAGCAGCTCCCGACTTTTCAGCAAGGCTGAAAAACTGTTTTTT. Its translation: CASSSRLFSKAEKLFF. The variable domain in full, completed from reference TRBV5-5 and TRBJ1-4, reads DAGVTQSPTHLIKTRGQQVTLRCSPISGHKSVSWYQQVLGQGPQFIFQYYEKEERGRGNFPDRFSARQFPNYSSELNVNALLLGDSALYLCASSSRLFSKAEKLFFGSGTQLSVL.

This chain links TRBV19 with TRBJ2-1; D might be TRBD2 (6 bases). Between the trimmed V and J ends, which lost 5 bases and 8 bases, there was a span of 19 bases. Per germline, CDR1 LNHDA and CDR2 SQIVND (reference sequence). This CDR3 is built from 15 residues. The CDR3 coding sequence is TGTGCCAGTAGTCACCTACGCCCCCCGGGGGATGAGCAGTTCTTC. Its translation is CASSHLRPPGDEQFF.

This chain links TRBV30 with TRBJ2-7; 8 bases agree with TRBD1. The CDR3 runs to 16 residues. After removal of 2 bases from V and 5 bases from J, the junction contained 14 bases not matched to a gene. Germline assignment: CDR1 GTSNPN and CDR2 SVGIG (reference sequence). The CDR3 spells CAWSPRRQGSPHEQYF. CDR3 bases: TGTGCCTGGAGTCCACGAAGACAGGGGAGCCCCCACGAGCAGTACTTC.

With regard to this clone: Other DNA sequences in the sample encode the same CDR3. V is TRBV5-1 and J is TRBJ1-2; 7 nucleotides match TRBD1. The CDR3 has 14 amino acids. Looked up from germline, CDR1 is SGHRS and CDR2 is YFSETQ. V shed 2 bases and J 2 bases; nucleotides not matched to a gene: 3. The CDR3 here is CASSLGQANYGYTF. CDR3 bases: TGCGCCAGCAGCTTAGGACAGGCAAACTATGGCTACACCTTC.

The CDR3: CASSLQRGDEDTQYF. The CDR3 nucleotides read TGCGCCAGCAGCTTGCAACGGGGGGACGAAGATACGCAGTATTTT. This chain joins TRBV5-1 and TRBJ2-3; 7 positions match TRBD2. Germline assignment: CDR1 SGHRS and CDR2 YFSETQ. The CDR3 totals 15 residues. V shed 1 base, J shed 5 bases, and the junction held 7 bases outside the gene matches.

J is TRBJ1-1 and V is TRBV30, with 8 bases identical to TRBD1. Trimming took 0 bases from V and 0 from J; bases not matched to a gene: 12. The CDR3 extends over 18 amino acids. The germline gives CDR1 GTSNPN, CDR2 SVGIG (reference sequence). The DNA of the CDR3 is TGTGCCTGGAGTGTACGGACAGGGTCCTTATCTCTGAACACTGAAGCTTTCTTT. This translates into CAWSVRTGSLSLNTEAFF.

This sequence joins TRBV10-3 and TRBJ2-4; 8 positions match TRBD2. Germline lookup yields CDR1 ENHRY and CDR2 SYGVKD. The CDR3 is 16 residues long. With V trimmed by 0 bases and J by 1 base, 2 bases remained unmatched. In DNA, the CDR3 is TGTGCCATCAGTGAGTCCGGGACTAGGGCCAAAAACATTCAGTACTTC. It specifies CAISESGTRAKNIQYF.

V usage is TRBV28 and J usage is TRBJ1-3, with 12 bases aligning to TRBD1. The CDR3 contains 18 residues. Germline V lookup: CDR1 MDHEN, CDR2 SYDVKM. V gave up 3 bases and J gave up 2 bases; unmatched junction bases: 8. CDR3 loop: CASSFPGTGGAAGNTIYF. CDR3 coding DNA: TGTGCCAGCAGTTTCCCCGGGACAGGGGGCGCGGCTGGAAACACCATATATTTT. The whole variable domain, filled in from reference TRBV28 and TRBJ1-3, reads DVKVTQSSRYLVKRTGEKVFLECVQDMDHENMFWYRQDPGLGLRLIYFSYDVKMKEKGDIPEGYSVSREKKERFSLILESASTNQTSMYLCASSFPGTGGAAGNTIYFGEGSWLTVV.

The chain uses TRBV11-2 and TRBJ2-3; 9 bases align to TRBD1. The CDR3 sequence is 16 residues long. The junction had 10 bases not matched to a gene; V was cut back by 5 bases and J by 4 bases. Germline CDR1 and CDR2: SGHAT and FQNNGV. CDR3 amino acids: CASSPLGDRVPDTQYF. The CDR3 nucleotides read TGTGCCAGCAGCCCCCTGGGGGACAGGGTCCCAGATACGCAGTATTTT.

This chain uses TRBV29-1 with TRBJ1-4, with TRBD1 as a possible D gene (5 bases). CDR3 size: 20 residues. V lost 4 bases, J lost 0 bases, and 27 bases lay in between. Germline CDR1 is SQVTM and CDR2 is ANQGSEA. This CDR3 is CSVANPFQGSGDATNEKLFF. The CDR3 DNA follows: TGCAGCGTTGCAAACCCTTTCCAGGGATCGGGCGATGCAACTAATGAAAAACTGTTTTTT.

J is TRBJ1-2 and V is TRBV28; D not resolved. V lost 2 bases and J lost 4, with 20 bases in between. This CDR3 is 17 amino acids long. CDR1 and CDR2 from the germline V gene are MDHEN and SYDVKM. The CDR3 bases are TGTGCCAGCAGTTTAATTATGAGATTTCACGAGGGCTATGGCTACACCTTC. Protein product: CASSLIMRFHEGYGYTF.

J is TRBJ2-3 and V is TRBV19; no clear D. This CDR3 comprises 15 residues. Trimming left V 4 bases short and J 0 bases short, with 11 bases between. Germline V CDR1 and CDR2: LNHDA, SQIVND (reference sequence). CDR3 in amino acids: CASSKSGSSTDTQYF. The CDR3 DNA is TGTGCCAGTAGTAAGTCGGGCAGTAGCACAGATACGCAGTATTTT.

V usage is TRBV18 and J usage is TRBJ1-5; 7 bases map to TRBD1. Germline assignment: CDR1 KGHSH and CDR2 LQKENI. This CDR3 is 16 amino acids long. Losses at the gene ends were 0 bases for V and 3 bases for J; bases not matched to a gene: 5. The CDR3 loop reads CASSPPGQRTNQPQHF. The CDR3 DNA is TGTGCCAGCTCACCACCGGGACAGAGAACCAATCAGCCCCAGCATTTT.

The J gene is TRBJ1-3, the V gene TRBV29-1, with no clear D. Germline loops: CDR1 SQVTM, CDR2 ANQGSEA. The CDR3 has 11 residues. Trimming stripped 7 bases from V and 0 bases from J, with 4 bases between. The CDR3 DNA follows: TGCAGCGGAAACTCTGGAAACACCATATATTTT. Its translation: CSGNSGNTIYF.

The J gene is TRBJ2-7, the V gene TRBV7-6, with 11 nucleotides matching TRBD2. In germline, CDR1 is SGHVS, CDR2 FNYEAQ. V trimming: 5 bases; J trimming: 2 bases; junction bases outside the gene matches: 8. The CDR3 spans 16 residues. The CDR3 loop reads CASSPLAGVRTYEQYF. CDR3 DNA sequence: TGTGCCAGCAGCCCACTAGCGGGAGTGAGGACCTACGAGCAGTACTTC.

This rearrangement joins TRBV9 to TRBJ2-7; D gene uncertain. The CDR3 has 16 amino acids. V lost 0 bases to trimming and J lost 0 bases, with 13 bases between them. The germline V gene has CDR1 SGDLS and CDR2 YYNGEE. The DNA of the CDR3 is TGTGCCAGCAGCGTAGGCAGGTCGGTTAGCTCCTACGAGCAGTACTTC. Protein sequence: CASSVGRSVSSYEQYF.

CDR3 in amino acids: CASSEAGHYSTDTQYF. DNA for the CDR3: TGTGCCAGCAGTGAAGCGGGACACTATAGCACAGATACGCAGTATTTT. V gene TRBV2 combines with J gene TRBJ2-3; tentative D call: TRBD1 (6 bases). Germline CDR1 reads SNHLY; CDR2 reads FYNNEI. V lost 0 bases and J 0 bases, leaving 10 bases between the germline ends. The CDR3 has 16 residues.

This clone was seen just once. The chain combines TRBV11-2 with TRBJ2-7, with 14 bases identical to TRBD2. In germline, CDR1 is SGHAT, CDR2 FQNNGV. J was trimmed by 2 bases and V by 5 bases; bases with no gene match: 11. The CDR3 is 18 amino acids. CDR3 coding DNA: TGTGCCAGCAGCCCGGGACTAGCGGGAGTAGTCCCTCCCTACGAGCAGTACTTC. Protein sequence: CASSPGLAGVVPPYEQYF.

The V call is TRBV5-1, the J call TRBJ2-1, with 10 bases matching TRBD2. Germline V gene sequence: CDR1 SGHRS, CDR2 YFSETQ. The CDR3 extends over 16 amino acids. Trimming removed 2 bases from V and 5 bases from J; junction bases left unmatched: 7. CDR3 in amino acids: CASSLRAGGPNNEQFF. The CDR3 coding sequence is TGCGCCAGCAGCTTAAGAGCGGGAGGGCCCAACAATGAGCAGTTCTTC.

The rearrangement joins TRBV2 to TRBJ2-1, with D possibly TRBD2 on 6 matching bases. The CDR3 is 13 amino acids. Trimming took off 4 bases at V and 8 bases at J, with 12 bases between the two ends. The V gene's germline CDR1 is SNHLY and CDR2 FYNNEI. The CDR3 DNA sequence: TGTGCCAGCAGTGGGGACTCGCTCTATGAGCAGTTCTTC. Its protein is CASSGDSLYEQFF.

Regarding this clone: The same CDR3 also results from other DNA sequences found in this sample. The rearrangement links TRBV7-9 to TRBJ2-3; TRBD1 is a possible D gene (6 bases). The V gene's germline CDR1 is SEHNR and CDR2 FQNEAQ (reference sequence). This CDR3 is built from 14 residues. V lost 5 bases to trimming and J lost 2 bases, with 11 bases between them. CDR3 sequence reads: CASSQGQYTDTQYF. In nucleotides, the CDR3 is TGTGCCAGCAGCCAGGGACAATACACAGATACGCAGTATTTT.

The CDR3 nucleotides read TGTGCCAGCAGCTTGGAAAGGGGACGCGAGCAGTACTTC. It translates to CASSLERGREQYF. V is TRBV5-5 and J is TRBJ2-7; D may correspond to TRBD1 or TRBD2 (5 bases each). The CDR3 loop spans 13 amino acids. V lost 0 bases and J 6 bases, leaving 10 bases between the germline ends. Germline CDR1 reads SGHKS; CDR2 reads YYEKEE (reference sequence).

Concerning this clone: An end of the junction does not agree with germline; a read error may underlie this. This chain uses TRBV6-1 with TRBJ1-1; 7 nucleotides line up with TRBD1. The V gene's germline CDR1 is MNHNS and CDR2 SASEGT. The CDR3 consists of 9 residues. CDR3 region: CASTGDLCF. For the CDR3, the DNA is TGTGCCAGTACAGGGGACCTTTGCTTT.

The V call is TRBV7-9, the J call TRBJ2-3; D possibly corresponds to TRBD2 (5 bases). CDR3 length equals 15 residues. Trimming took off 7 bases at V and 7 bases at J, with 21 bases between the two ends. Germline CDR1 SEHNR, CDR2 FQNEAQ (reference sequence). The CDR3: CASTDLGAQTYTQYF. The CDR3 DNA reads TGTGCCAGCACCGACTTGGGAGCCCAGACTTATACGCAGTATTTT.